A selection of T cell receptor beta chains follows, all from one sample in a study of blood T cells in healthy people across ages. TCRdb redid the calling of the 5' RACE reads with MiXCR, one entry per CDR3 protein. This table holds about 1.1 million distinct CDR3 sequences, 30% to 40% found once. The sample was blood. Source of these receptors: a man younger than 35 in good health. The CDR3 runs from the conserved cysteine through the conserved F or W. The D gene is left open where the match is weak. The listing skips clone size in some rows; elsewhere it reads once, few, many or a size class.

few	TRBV20-1	TRBJ2-3	-	CSAEDRFTDTQYF	TGCAGTGCTGAGGACAGATTCACAGATACGCAGTATTTT
-	TRBV6-1	TRBJ1-2	-	CASMVGQGANYGYTF	TGTGCCAGCATGGTCGGCCAGGGAGCTAACTATGGCTACACCTTC
few	TRBV28	TRBJ2-3	-	CASSVQPSTDTQYF	TGTGCCAGCAGTGTACAGCCTAGCACAGATACGCAGTATTTT
-	TRBV6-1	TRBJ1-2	TRBD1	CASTSLGTGANYGYTF	TGTGCCAGCACCTCATTGGGGACAGGGGCCAACTATGGCTACACCTTC
-	TRBV14	TRBJ2-6	TRBD2	CASSQGGLVSGANALTF	TGTGCCAGCAGCCAAGGGGGACTAGTATCCGGGGCCAACGCCCTGACTTTC
-	TRBV7-2	TRBJ2-2	-	CASSVEGDVGELFF	TGTGCCAGCAGCGTAGAGGGGGATGTGGGGGAGCTGTTTTTT
-	TRBV10-3	TRBJ1-1	-	CAIGTGTEAFF	TGTGCCATCGGGACGGGGACTGAGGCTTTCTTT
few	TRBV6-1	TRBJ2-4	TRBD2	CASKLAGVQGLENIQYF	TGTGCCAGCAAGCTAGCGGGGGTCCAAGGACTAGAAAACATTCAGTACTTC
-	TRBV10-3	TRBJ2-3	-	CAISGGGPTDTQYF	TGTGCCATCAGTGGTGGGGGCCCCACAGATACGCAGTATTTT
few	TRBV27	TRBJ2-5	TRBD1	CASSLSTGWETQYF	TGTGCCAGCAGTTTATCGACAGGGTGGGAGACCCAGTACTTC
-	TRBV6-5	TRBJ1-2	-	CASSYEEGHGYTF	TGTGCCAGCAGTTACGAGGAGGGGCATGGCTACACCTTC
-	TRBV20-1	TRBJ2-5	-	CSAVPLSPYNEQYF	TGCAGTGCCGTACCGCTCAGCCCCTACAATGAGCAGTACTTC
few	TRBV11-1	TRBJ1-2	-	CASSPGLLLSYGYTF	TGTGCCAGCAGCCCGGGCCTTCTTTTAAGCTATGGCTACACCTTC